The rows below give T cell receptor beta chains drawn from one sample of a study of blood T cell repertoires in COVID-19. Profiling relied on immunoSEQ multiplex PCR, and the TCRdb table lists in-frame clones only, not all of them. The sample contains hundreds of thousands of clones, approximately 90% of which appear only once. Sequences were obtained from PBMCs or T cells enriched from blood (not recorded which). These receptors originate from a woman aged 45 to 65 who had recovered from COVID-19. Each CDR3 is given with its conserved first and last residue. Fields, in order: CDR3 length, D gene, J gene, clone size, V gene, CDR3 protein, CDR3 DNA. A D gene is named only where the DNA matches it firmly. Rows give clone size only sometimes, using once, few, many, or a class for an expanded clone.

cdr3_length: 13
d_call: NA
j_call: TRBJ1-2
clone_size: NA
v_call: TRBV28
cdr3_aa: CASSLAGAYGYTF
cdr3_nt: TGTGCCAGCAGTTTAGCAGGGGCCTATGGCTACACCTTC

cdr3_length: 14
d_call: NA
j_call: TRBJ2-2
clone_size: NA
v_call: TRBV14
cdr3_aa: CASSLGVPTGELFF
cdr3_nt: TGTGCCAGCAGCCTGGGAGTTCCCACCGGGGAGCTGTTTTTT

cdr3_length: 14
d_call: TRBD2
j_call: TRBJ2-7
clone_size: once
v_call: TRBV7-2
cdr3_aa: CASSVTSGSYEQYF
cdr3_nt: TGTGCCAGCAGCGTGACTAGCGGTTCCTACGAGCAGTACTTC

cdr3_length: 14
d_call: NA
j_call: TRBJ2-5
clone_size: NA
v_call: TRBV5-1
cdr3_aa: CASSPSGMGETQYF
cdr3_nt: TGCGCCAGCAGCCCCTCGGGGATGGGAGAGACCCAGTACTTC

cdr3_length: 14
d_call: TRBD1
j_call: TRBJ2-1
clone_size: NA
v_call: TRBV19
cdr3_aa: CASSRPTGEVEQFF
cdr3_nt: TGTGCCAGTAGTAGACCGACAGGGGAGGTTGAGCAGTTCTTC

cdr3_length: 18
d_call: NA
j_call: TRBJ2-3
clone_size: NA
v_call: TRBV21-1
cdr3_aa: CASTSGTSGTDSTDTQYF
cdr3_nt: TGTGCCAGCACCTCCGGGACTAGCGGGACCGACAGCACAGATACGCAGTATTTT

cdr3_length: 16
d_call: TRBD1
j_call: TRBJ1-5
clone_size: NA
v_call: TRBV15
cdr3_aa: CATSTPQGYGDQPQHF
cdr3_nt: TGTGCCACCAGCACCCCACAGGGGTACGGGGATCAGCCCCAGCATTTT

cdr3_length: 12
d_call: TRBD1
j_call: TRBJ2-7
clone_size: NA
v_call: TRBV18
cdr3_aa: CASSRQGEEQYF
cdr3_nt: TGTGCCAGCTCGAGACAGGGGGAGGAGCAGTACTTC

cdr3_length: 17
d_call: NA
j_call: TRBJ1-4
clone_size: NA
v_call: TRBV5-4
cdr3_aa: CASSFSGGPVTNEKLFF
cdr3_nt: TGTGCCAGCAGCTTCTCGGGTGGTCCGGTTACTAATGAAAAACTGTTTTTT

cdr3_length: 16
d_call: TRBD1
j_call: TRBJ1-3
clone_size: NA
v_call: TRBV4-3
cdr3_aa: CASSQDPGGVGNTIYF
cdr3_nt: TGCGCCAGCAGCCAAGACCCAGGGGGCGTTGGAAACACCATATATTTT

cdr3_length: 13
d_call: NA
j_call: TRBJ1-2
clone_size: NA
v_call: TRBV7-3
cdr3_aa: CASSLTPQGGYTF
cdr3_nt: TGTGCCAGCAGCTTAACTCCTCAGGGAGGCTACACCTTC

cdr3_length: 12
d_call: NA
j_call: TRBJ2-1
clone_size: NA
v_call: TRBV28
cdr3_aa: CASKLAYNEQFF
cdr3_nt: TGTGCCAGCAAACTGGCCTACAATGAGCAGTTCTTC

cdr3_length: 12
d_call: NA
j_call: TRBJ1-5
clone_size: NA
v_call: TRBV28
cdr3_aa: CASSENNQPQHF
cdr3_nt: TGTGCCAGCAGTGAGAACAATCAGCCCCAGCATTTT

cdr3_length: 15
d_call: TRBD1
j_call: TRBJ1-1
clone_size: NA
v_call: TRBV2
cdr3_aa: CASIIEQGAGTEAFF
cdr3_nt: TGTGCCAGCATTATCGAACAGGGGGCTGGCACTGAAGCTTTCTTT

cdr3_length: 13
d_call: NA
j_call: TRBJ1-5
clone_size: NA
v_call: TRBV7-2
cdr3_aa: CASSFGGNQPQHF
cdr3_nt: TGTGCCAGCAGCTTCGGAGGCAATCAGCCCCAGCATTTT

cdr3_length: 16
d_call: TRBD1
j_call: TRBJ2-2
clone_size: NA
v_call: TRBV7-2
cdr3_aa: CASSNLQGAKTGELFF
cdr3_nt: TGTGCCAGCAGCAACCTTCAGGGGGCGAAAACCGGGGAGCTGTTTTTT

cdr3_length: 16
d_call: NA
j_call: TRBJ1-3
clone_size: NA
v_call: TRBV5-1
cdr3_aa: CASSLGISGAANTIYF
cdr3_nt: TGCGCCAGCAGCTTGGGTATCTCGGGTGCGGCAAACACCATATATTTT

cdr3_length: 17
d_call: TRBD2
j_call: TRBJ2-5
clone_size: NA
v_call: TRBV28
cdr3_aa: CASSLGPGLASQETQYF
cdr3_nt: TGTGCCAGCAGTTTGGGTCCGGGACTAGCGTCTCAAGAGACCCAGTACTTC

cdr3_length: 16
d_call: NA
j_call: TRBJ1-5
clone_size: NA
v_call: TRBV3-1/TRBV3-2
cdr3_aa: CASSTKPLLEGQPQHF
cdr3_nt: TGTGCCAGCAGCACGAAACCGTTACTCGAGGGACAGCCCCAGCATTTT

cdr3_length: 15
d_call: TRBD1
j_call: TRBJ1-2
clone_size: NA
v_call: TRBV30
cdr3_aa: CAWSEKGDRADGYTF
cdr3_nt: TGTGCCTGGAGTGAAAAAGGGGACAGGGCTGATGGCTACACCTTC

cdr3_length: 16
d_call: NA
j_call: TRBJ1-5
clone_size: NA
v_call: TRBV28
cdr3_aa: CASSLEVRTENQPQHF
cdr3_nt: TGTGCCAGCAGTTTAGAGGTTCGGACAGAGAATCAGCCCCAGCATTTT

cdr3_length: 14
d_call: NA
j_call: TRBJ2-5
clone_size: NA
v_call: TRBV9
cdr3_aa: CASSVGAGEETQYF
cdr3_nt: TGTGCCAGCAGCGTAGGAGCAGGGGAAGAGACCCAGTACTTC

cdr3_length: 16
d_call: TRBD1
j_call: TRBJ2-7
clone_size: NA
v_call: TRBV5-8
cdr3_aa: CASSLVGQTKPYEQYF
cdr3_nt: TGTGCCAGCAGCTTAGTGGGACAGACGAAACCGTACGAGCAGTACTTC

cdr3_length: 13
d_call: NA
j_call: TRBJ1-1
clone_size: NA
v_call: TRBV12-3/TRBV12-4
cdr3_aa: CASSLLGGTEAFF
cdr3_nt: TGTGCCAGCAGTTTATTAGGAGGGACTGAAGCTTTCTTT

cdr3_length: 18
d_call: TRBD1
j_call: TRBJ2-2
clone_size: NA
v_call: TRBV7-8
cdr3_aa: CASSSRAVGQGGSGELFF
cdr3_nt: TGTGCCAGCAGCTCCAGGGCGGTCGGACAGGGAGGATCCGGGGAGCTGTTTTTT

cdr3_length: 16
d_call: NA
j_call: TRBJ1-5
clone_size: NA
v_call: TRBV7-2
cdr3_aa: CASSLGRQNSNQPQHF
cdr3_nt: TGTGCCAGCAGCCTGGGCCGACAGAATAGCAATCAGCCCCAGCATTTT

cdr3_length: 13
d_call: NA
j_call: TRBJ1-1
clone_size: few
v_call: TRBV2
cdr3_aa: CASSGSGNTEAFF
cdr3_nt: TGTGCCAGCAGTGGTTCGGGGAACACTGAAGCTTTCTTT

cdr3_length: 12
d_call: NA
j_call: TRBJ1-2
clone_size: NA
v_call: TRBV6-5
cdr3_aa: CASSPNNYGYTF
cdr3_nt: TGTGCCAGCAGTCCTAACAACTATGGCTACACCTTC

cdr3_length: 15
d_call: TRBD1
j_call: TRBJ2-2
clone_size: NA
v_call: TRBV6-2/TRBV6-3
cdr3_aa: CASSADRGMAGELFF
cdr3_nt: TGTGCCAGCAGTGCGGACAGGGGAATGGCCGGGGAGCTGTTTTTT

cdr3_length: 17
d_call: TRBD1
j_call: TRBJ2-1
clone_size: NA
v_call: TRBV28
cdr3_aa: CASSLHRGDLSYNEQFF
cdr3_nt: TGTGCCAGCAGTTTACACAGGGGGGACCTTTCCTACAATGAGCAGTTCTTC

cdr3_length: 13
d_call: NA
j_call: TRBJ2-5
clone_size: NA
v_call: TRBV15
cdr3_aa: CATSRDSQETQYF
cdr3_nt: TGTGCCACCAGCAGAGACAGCCAAGAGACCCAGTACTTC

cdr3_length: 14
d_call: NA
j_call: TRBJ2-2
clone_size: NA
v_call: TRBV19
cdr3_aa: CASRGRANTGELFF
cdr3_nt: TGTGCCAGTCGTGGCAGGGCGAACACCGGGGAGCTGTTTTTT

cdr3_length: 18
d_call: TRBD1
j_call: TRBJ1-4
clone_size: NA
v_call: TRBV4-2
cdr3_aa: CASSSRPGQGATNEKLFF
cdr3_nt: TGTGCCAGCAGCTCCCGGCCGGGACAGGGAGCAACTAATGAAAAACTGTTTTTT

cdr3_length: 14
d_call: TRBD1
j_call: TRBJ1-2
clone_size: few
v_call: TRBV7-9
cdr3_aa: CASSSGTGGDGYTF
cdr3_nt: TGTGCCAGCAGCTCCGGGACAGGGGGAGATGGCTACACCTTC

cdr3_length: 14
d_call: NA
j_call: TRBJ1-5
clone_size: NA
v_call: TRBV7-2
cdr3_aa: CASSLMGANQPQHF
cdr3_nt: TGTGCCAGCAGCTTAATGGGGGCCAATCAGCCCCAGCATTTT

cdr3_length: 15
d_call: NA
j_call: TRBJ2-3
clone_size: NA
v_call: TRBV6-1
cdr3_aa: CASSDPPLSTDTQYF
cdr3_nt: TGTGCCAGCAGTGACCCCCCCCTTAGCACAGATACGCAGTATTTT

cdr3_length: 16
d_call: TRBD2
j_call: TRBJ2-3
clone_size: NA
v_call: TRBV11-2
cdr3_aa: CASSSKNSGSADTQYF
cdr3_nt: TGTGCCAGCAGCTCCAAAAATAGCGGGAGCGCAGATACGCAGTATTTT

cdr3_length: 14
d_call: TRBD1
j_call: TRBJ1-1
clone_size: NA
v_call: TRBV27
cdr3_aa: CASSLTGMNTEAFF
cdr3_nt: TGTGCCAGCAGTTTGACAGGGATGAACACTGAAGCTTTCTTT

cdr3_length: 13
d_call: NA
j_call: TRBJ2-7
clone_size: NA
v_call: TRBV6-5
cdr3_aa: CASRGSGDYEQYF
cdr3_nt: TGTGCCAGCAGAGGTAGCGGAGACTACGAGCAGTACTTC

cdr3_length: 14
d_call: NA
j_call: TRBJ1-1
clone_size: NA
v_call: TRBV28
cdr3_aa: CASSFETLKPEAFF
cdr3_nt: TGTGCCAGCAGTTTCGAAACTTTAAAACCTGAAGCTTTCTTT

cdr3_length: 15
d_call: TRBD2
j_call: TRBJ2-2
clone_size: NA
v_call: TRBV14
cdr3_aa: CASSQSSGSIGELFF
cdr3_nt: TGTGCCAGCAGCCAATCTAGCGGGAGTATCGGGGAGCTGTTTTTT

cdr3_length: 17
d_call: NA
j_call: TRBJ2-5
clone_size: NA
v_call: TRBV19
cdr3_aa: CASSIDGSRRGQETQYF
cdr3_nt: TGTGCCAGTAGTATAGATGGTTCCCGACGGGGTCAAGAGACCCAGTACTTC

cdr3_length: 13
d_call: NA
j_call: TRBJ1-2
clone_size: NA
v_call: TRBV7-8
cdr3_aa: CASSLLGGAGYTF
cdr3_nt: TGTGCCAGCAGCTTATTAGGGGGGGCTGGCTACACCTTC

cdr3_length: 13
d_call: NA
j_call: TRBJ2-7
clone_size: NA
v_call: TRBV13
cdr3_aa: CASSFRRSHEQYF
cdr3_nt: TGTGCCAGCAGCTTTAGGAGGTCCCACGAGCAGTACTTC

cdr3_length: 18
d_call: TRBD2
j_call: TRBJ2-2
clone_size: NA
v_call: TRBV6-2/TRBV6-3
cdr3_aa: CASSYWLAGGPNTGELFF
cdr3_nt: TGTGCCAGCAGTTACTGGCTAGCGGGAGGGCCGAACACCGGGGAGCTGTTTTTT

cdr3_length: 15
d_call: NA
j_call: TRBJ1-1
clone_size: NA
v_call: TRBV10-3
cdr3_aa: CAISESTGLGTEAFF
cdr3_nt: TGTGCCATCAGTGAGTCGACAGGCCTTGGGACTGAAGCTTTCTTT

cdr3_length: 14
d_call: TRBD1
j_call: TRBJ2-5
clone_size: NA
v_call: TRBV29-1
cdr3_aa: CSANTGGFGETQYF
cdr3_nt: TGCAGCGCCAATACAGGGGGCTTCGGAGAGACCCAGTACTTC

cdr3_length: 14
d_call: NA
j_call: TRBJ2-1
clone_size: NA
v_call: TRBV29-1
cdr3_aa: CSVGTGRAYNEQFF
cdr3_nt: TGCAGCGTTGGTACCGGCAGGGCCTACAATGAGCAGTTCTTC

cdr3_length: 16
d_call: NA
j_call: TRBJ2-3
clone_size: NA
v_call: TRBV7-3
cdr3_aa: CASSPSRSGSTDTQYF
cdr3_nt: TGTGCCAGCAGCCCCTCACGGAGCGGAAGCACAGATACGCAGTATTTT

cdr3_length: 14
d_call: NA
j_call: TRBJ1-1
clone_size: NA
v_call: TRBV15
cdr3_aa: CATSSGTRNTEAFF
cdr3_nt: TGTGCCACCAGCAGCGGGACTCGGAACACTGAAGCTTTCTTT

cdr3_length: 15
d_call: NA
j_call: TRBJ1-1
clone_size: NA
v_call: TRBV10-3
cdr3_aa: CAISEGQGSATEAFF
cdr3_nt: TGTGCCATCAGTGAAGGGCAGGGGAGTGCCACTGAAGCTTTCTTT

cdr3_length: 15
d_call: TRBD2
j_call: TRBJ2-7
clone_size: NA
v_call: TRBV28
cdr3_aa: CASSPGGTLAIEQYF
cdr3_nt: TGTGCCAGCAGTCCGGGAGGGACCCTGGCAATCGAGCAGTACTTC